Below, one TCR beta chain is given with its context. Trimming cost V 3 bases and J 7 bases, with 12 bases left between them. CDR3 length: 12 residues. The germline CDR1 and CDR2 sequences are GTSNPN and SVGIG (reference sequence). TCRdb independently ran MiXCR on the 5' RACE reads; one entry per CDR3 protein. The repertoire includes about 400,000 distinct CDR3 sequences, 11% of them detected once, and roughly 18% sits in the top ten. This entry comes from a study of T cells after yellow fever vaccination. This receptor was obtained from a man younger than 30 who received the YFV17D yellow fever vaccine. Sequencing was performed on PBMCs, taken on the day of the first yellow fever vaccination. V usage is TRBV30 and J usage is TRBJ1-1; the D gene is possibly TRBD1 (6 bases). The CDR3: CAWRPEGGEAFF. CDR3 DNA sequence: TGTGCCTGGAGGCCTGAGGGGGGTGAAGCTTTCTTT.